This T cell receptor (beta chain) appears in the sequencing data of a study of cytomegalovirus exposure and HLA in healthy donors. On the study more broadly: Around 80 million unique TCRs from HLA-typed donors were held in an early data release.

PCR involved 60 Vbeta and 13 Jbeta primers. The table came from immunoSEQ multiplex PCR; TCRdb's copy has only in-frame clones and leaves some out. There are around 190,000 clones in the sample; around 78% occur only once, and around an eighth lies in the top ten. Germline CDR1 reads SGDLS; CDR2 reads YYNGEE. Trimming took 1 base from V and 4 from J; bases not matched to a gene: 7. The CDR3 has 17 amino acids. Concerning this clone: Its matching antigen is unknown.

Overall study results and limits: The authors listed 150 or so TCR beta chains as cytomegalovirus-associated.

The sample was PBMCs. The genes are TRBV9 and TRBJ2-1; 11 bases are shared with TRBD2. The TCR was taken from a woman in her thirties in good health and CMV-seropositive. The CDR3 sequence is CASSVHSGLAVYNEQFF. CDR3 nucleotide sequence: TGTGCCAGCAGCGTACACTCGGGACTAGCGGTTTACAATGAGCAGTTCTTC.